The rows below give T cell receptor beta chains drawn from one sample of a study of Graves' ophthalmopathy and Graves' hyperthyroidism. TCRdb itself ran the multiplex PCR reads through MiXCR, one entry per CDR3 protein. This sample has over a million distinct CDR3 sequences, with less than 45% found just once. The specimen sequenced was peripheral blood or thyroid tissue (not recorded which). The receptors come from an adult man with Graves' hyperthyroidism. Both conserved end residues are part of each CDR3. Each record gives: V gene, clone size, D gene, J gene, CDR3 protein, CDR3 DNA. A D gene is named only where the DNA matches it firmly. Not every row has a clone size; where given, it reads once, few, many or a size class.

V gene: TRBV29-1; clone size: -; D gene: -; J gene: TRBJ2-7; CDR3 protein: CSVEGWAGVNEQYF; CDR3 DNA: TGCAGCGTTGAAGGATGGGCAGGGGTGAACGAGCAGTACTTC
V gene: TRBV5-6; clone size: many; D gene: -; J gene: TRBJ2-7; CDR3 protein: CASSSVTSSYEQYF; CDR3 DNA: TGTGCCAGCAGCTCTGTGACGAGCTCCTACGAGCAGTACTTC
V gene: TRBV7-7; clone size: many; D gene: TRBD1; J gene: TRBJ2-5; CDR3 protein: CASSLASDRGSETQYF; CDR3 DNA: TGTGCCAGCAGCTTAGCTTCAGACAGGGGTAGCGAGACCCAGTACTTC
V gene: TRBV9; clone size: few; D gene: -; J gene: TRBJ2-5; CDR3 protein: CASSVITGVGETQYF; CDR3 DNA: TGTGCCAGCAGCGTGATTACGGGAGTGGGAGAGACCCAGTACTTC
V gene: TRBV2; clone size: -; D gene: -; J gene: TRBJ2-5; CDR3 protein: CASRGPSGETQYF; CDR3 DNA: TGTGCCAGCAGGGGGCCCAGCGGAGAGACCCAGTACTTC
V gene: TRBV29-1; clone size: -; D gene: TRBD2; J gene: TRBJ2-5; CDR3 protein: CSVGLAQETQHF; CDR3 DNA: TGCAGCGTCGGACTAGCTCAAGAGACCCAGCACTTC
V gene: TRBV12-3/TRBV12-4; clone size: many; D gene: -; J gene: TRBJ2-2; CDR3 protein: CASSSGLRNTGELFF; CDR3 DNA: TGTGCCAGCAGCTCCGGACTACGGAACACCGGGGAGCTGTTTTTT
V gene: TRBV2; clone size: few; D gene: TRBD2; J gene: TRBJ2-1; CDR3 protein: CASRLLLAGELPRPYNEQFF; CDR3 DNA: TGTGCCAGCAGACTCCTACTAGCGGGAGAACTACCCAGGCCATACAATGAGCAGTTCTTC
V gene: TRBV7-9; clone size: few; D gene: -; J gene: TRBJ2-7; CDR3 protein: CASSLAGPRRRSYEQYF; CDR3 DNA: TGTGCCAGCAGCTTAGCAGGCCCACGAAGGCGCTCCTACGAGCAGTACTTC
V gene: TRBV10-2; clone size: many; D gene: -; J gene: TRBJ1-1; CDR3 protein: CATAQALNTEAFF; CDR3 DNA: TGCGCCACCGCTCAGGCGTTGAACACTGAAGCTTTCTTT
V gene: TRBV19; clone size: -; D gene: -; J gene: TRBJ2-7; CDR3 protein: CASSMMTRGYEQYF; CDR3 DNA: TGTGCCAGTAGTATGATGACCAGGGGATACGAGCAGTACTTC
V gene: TRBV12-3/TRBV12-4; clone size: -; D gene: -; J gene: TRBJ1-5; CDR3 protein: CASSDPGQPQHF; CDR3 DNA: TGTGCCAGCAGTGACCCGGGACAGCCCCAGCATTTT
V gene: TRBV30; clone size: -; D gene: -; J gene: TRBJ1-1; CDR3 protein: CAWSVPQPLNTEAFF; CDR3 DNA: TGTGCCTGGAGTGTACCGCAACCCTTGAACACTGAAGCTTTCTTT
V gene: TRBV29-1; clone size: -; D gene: TRBD1; J gene: TRBJ1-1; CDR3 protein: CSGGDRADTEAFF; CDR3 DNA: TGCAGCGGAGGGGACAGGGCGGACACTGAAGCTTTCTTT
V gene: TRBV15; clone size: many; D gene: -; J gene: TRBJ2-7; CDR3 protein: CATSRDNGAYEQYF; CDR3 DNA: TGTGCCACCAGCAGAGATAATGGAGCATACGAGCAGTACTTC
V gene: TRBV10-2; clone size: many; D gene: TRBD1; J gene: TRBJ1-5; CDR3 protein: CASSESGQGNNQPQHF; CDR3 DNA: TGCGCCAGCAGTGAGAGCGGACAGGGTAATAATCAGCCCCAGCATTTT
V gene: TRBV13; clone size: -; D gene: -; J gene: TRBJ2-2; CDR3 protein: CASSLVSNSANTGELFF; CDR3 DNA: TGCGCCAGCAGCTTGGTCTCTAACTCCGCGAACACCGGGGAGCTGTTTTTT
V gene: TRBV10-3; clone size: many; D gene: -; J gene: TRBJ1-6; CDR3 protein: CAVRRDNSPLHF; CDR3 DNA: TGTGCCGTAAGGAGAGATAATTCACCCCTCCACTTT
V gene: TRBV10-3; clone size: few; D gene: -; J gene: TRBJ1-2; CDR3 protein: CAIAIQGSYGYTF; CDR3 DNA: TGTGCCATCGCGATTCAGGGTTCCTATGGCTACACCTTC
V gene: TRBV7-2; clone size: -; D gene: TRBD1; J gene: TRBJ1-2; CDR3 protein: CASSLGQGVVANYGYTF; CDR3 DNA: TGTGCCAGCAGCTTGGGGCAGGGGGTGGTGGCTAACTATGGCTACACCTTC
V gene: TRBV7-8; clone size: many; D gene: -; J gene: TRBJ2-7; CDR3 protein: CASNQGFPYEQYF; CDR3 DNA: TGTGCCAGCAACCAGGGCTTCCCCTACGAGCAGTACTTC
V gene: TRBV20-1; clone size: -; D gene: -; J gene: TRBJ1-1; CDR3 protein: CSASSHERGPEAFF; CDR3 DNA: TGCAGTGCCAGCAGTCACGAACGGGGTCCTGAAGCTTTCTTT
V gene: TRBV29-1; clone size: -; D gene: -; J gene: TRBJ1-1; CDR3 protein: CSVGRGYRSFF; CDR3 DNA: TGCAGCGTCGGGCGTGGGTATCGGTCTTTCTTT
V gene: TRBV2; clone size: many; D gene: TRBD1; J gene: TRBJ1-1; CDR3 protein: CASSETRTGLNTEAFF; CDR3 DNA: TGTGCCAGCAGTGAAACCAGGACAGGACTAAACACTGAAGCTTTCTTT
V gene: TRBV7-2; clone size: -; D gene: TRBD2; J gene: TRBJ2-5; CDR3 protein: CASSASSGSTKTQYF; CDR3 DNA: TGTGCCAGCAGCGCGTCTAGCGGGAGTACTAAGACCCAGTACTTC
V gene: TRBV9; clone size: -; D gene: TRBD1; J gene: TRBJ1-1; CDR3 protein: CASSVTGAQNTEAFF; CDR3 DNA: TGTGCCAGCAGCGTAACAGGGGCTCAGAACACTGAAGCTTTCTTT
V gene: TRBV7-2; clone size: -; D gene: TRBD1; J gene: TRBJ1-4; CDR3 protein: CASSLSKGTGLCEKLFF; CDR3 DNA: TGTGCCAGCAGCTTATCCAAGGGGACAGGGTTGTGCGAAAAACTGTTTTTT
V gene: TRBV20-1; clone size: -; D gene: TRBD1; J gene: TRBJ1-4; CDR3 protein: CSALDREGEKLFF; CDR3 DNA: TGCAGTGCACTGGACAGGGAGGGTGAAAAACTGTTTTTT
V gene: TRBV29-1; clone size: many; D gene: -; J gene: TRBJ2-5; CDR3 protein: CSVLGILGPQETQYF; CDR3 DNA: TGCAGCGTTCTAGGGATTCTGGGGCCCCAAGAGACCCAGTACTTC
V gene: TRBV10-3; clone size: few; D gene: -; J gene: TRBJ2-7; CDR3 protein: CASSAPVSYEQYF; CDR3 DNA: TGTGCCAGCAGCGCCCCGGTATCCTACGAGCAGTACTTC
V gene: TRBV29-1; clone size: many; D gene: -; J gene: TRBJ1-5; CDR3 protein: CSVGTDSNQPQHF; CDR3 DNA: TGCAGCGTCGGGACTGATAGCAATCAGCCCCAGCATTTT
V gene: TRBV7-8; clone size: many; D gene: TRBD1; J gene: TRBJ1-5; CDR3 protein: CASSADRGVQPQHF; CDR3 DNA: TGTGCCAGCAGCGCAGACAGGGGGGTTCAGCCCCAGCATTTT
V gene: TRBV7-2; clone size: -; D gene: TRBD2; J gene: TRBJ2-5; CDR3 protein: CASSSGGTTETQYF; CDR3 DNA: TGTGCCAGCAGCTCGGGTGGGACTACAGAGACCCAGTACTTC
V gene: TRBV29-1; clone size: few; D gene: -; J gene: TRBJ1-5; CDR3 protein: CSVQAGFNQPQHF; CDR3 DNA: TGCAGCGTGCAGGCCGGGTTCAATCAGCCCCAGCATTTT
V gene: TRBV7-3; clone size: many; D gene: TRBD1; J gene: TRBJ2-5; CDR3 protein: CASSSLGQEETQYF; CDR3 DNA: TGTGCCAGCAGCTCCCTAGGACAGGAAGAGACCCAGTACTTC
V gene: TRBV5-1; clone size: -; D gene: TRBD2; J gene: TRBJ2-5; CDR3 protein: CASSISGARETQYF; CDR3 DNA: TGCGCCAGCAGCATTAGCGGGGCACGAGAGACCCAGTACTTC
V gene: TRBV7-2; clone size: few; D gene: -; J gene: TRBJ1-2; CDR3 protein: CASSLGGPYYGYTF; CDR3 DNA: TGTGCCAGCAGCTTAGGGGGGCCCTACTATGGCTACACCTTC
V gene: TRBV5-4; clone size: few; D gene: -; J gene: TRBJ2-7; CDR3 protein: CATSQGWNEQYF; CDR3 DNA: TGTGCCACGTCACAGGGATGGAACGAGCAGTACTTC
V gene: TRBV6-5; clone size: few; D gene: -; J gene: TRBJ1-2; CDR3 protein: CASRPGLSIQLNYGYTF; CDR3 DNA: TGTGCCAGCAGGCCGGGACTTTCGATCCAGCTTAACTATGGCTACACCTTC
V gene: TRBV11-2; clone size: many; D gene: -; J gene: TRBJ2-5; CDR3 protein: CASSSGGLTEGETQYF; CDR3 DNA: TGTGCCAGCAGCTCCGGAGGACTAACCGAGGGAGAGACCCAGTACTTC
V gene: TRBV29-1; clone size: many; D gene: -; J gene: TRBJ1-2; CDR3 protein: CSVEWNGRHGYTF; CDR3 DNA: TGCAGCGTTGAGTGGAATGGGCGCCATGGCTACACCTTC
V gene: TRBV7-8; clone size: many; D gene: -; J gene: TRBJ1-1; CDR3 protein: CASSLSYGWGTEAFF; CDR3 DNA: TGTGCCAGCAGCTTGAGTTACGGGTGGGGCACTGAAGCTTTCTTT
V gene: TRBV19; clone size: few; D gene: -; J gene: TRBJ2-7; CDR3 protein: CASTRHAGDNFYEQYF; CDR3 DNA: TGTGCCAGTACTAGACATGCAGGGGATAATTTCTACGAGCAGTACTTC
V gene: TRBV5-1; clone size: many; D gene: -; J gene: TRBJ2-2; CDR3 protein: CASSPQDTGELFF; CDR3 DNA: TGCGCCAGCAGCCCACAGGACACCGGGGAGCTGTTTTTT
V gene: TRBV30; clone size: -; D gene: -; J gene: TRBJ1-6; CDR3 protein: CAWRNSLPLSPLHF; CDR3 DNA: TGTGCCTGGAGGAACAGTCTGCCGCTTTCACCCCTCCACTTT